This entry is about one T cell receptor beta chain. The entry originates in a study of blood T cell repertoires in COVID-19. V lost 5 bases, J lost 6 bases, and 12 bases stayed unmatched. Germline CDR1 LGHNT, CDR2 FRNRAP. The CDR3 sequence is 16 residues long. Measured with immunoSEQ multiplex PCR; TCRdb has only the in-frame clones, and not every one. The repertoire holds fewer than 250,000 clones, with 70% to 90% as singletons. Sequenced: PBMCs or T cells enriched from blood (not recorded which). The gene calls are TRBV12-5 and TRBJ2-1, with TRBD2 identical over 8 bases. The sequence came from a man over 45 who had been exposed to COVID-19. CDR3 nucleotides: TGTGCTAGTGGTGAAGCCGGGACTAGTAATAGCAATGAGCAGTTCTTC. Amino acids: CASGEAGTSNSNEQFF.